This TCR beta chain was found in a study of blood T cells in healthy people across ages. The length of the CDR3 is 16 residues. V shed 4 bases, J shed 5 bases, and the junction held 9 bases outside the gene matches. Per germline, CDR1 MGHRA and CDR2 YSYEKL. This clonotype was counted only a few times. Next came a second PCR, run for about 6 to 11 cycles, which used a sample-barcoded 5' primer along with a J-beta primer mix. Via MiXCR, TCRdb re-called the 5' RACE reads, giving one row per CDR3 protein. The sample has 450,000 to 650,000 distinct CDR3 sequences, 24% seen once. These sequences were also reported in another study, on T cells of mothers and their children.

The V and J genes are TRBV4-1 and TRBJ1-4; 8 positions match TRBD1. Sequenced: blood. This sequence originates from a boy younger than 18 in good health. The chain's CDR3 is CASSPGGQARNEKLFF. The CDR3 DNA reads as TGCGCCAGCAGCCCAGGGGGACAGGCCCGAAATGAAAAACTGTTTTTT.